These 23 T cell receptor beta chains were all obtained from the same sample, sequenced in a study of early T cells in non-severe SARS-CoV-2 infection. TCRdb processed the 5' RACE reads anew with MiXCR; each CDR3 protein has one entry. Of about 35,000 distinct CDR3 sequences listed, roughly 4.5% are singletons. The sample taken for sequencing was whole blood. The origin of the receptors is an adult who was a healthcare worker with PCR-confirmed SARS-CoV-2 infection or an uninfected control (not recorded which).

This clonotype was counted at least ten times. The CDR3 loop reads CSARETGQPQHF. In nucleotides, the CDR3 is TGCAGTGCTAGGGAGACGGGTCAGCCCCAGCATTTT. The chain combines TRBV20-1 with TRBJ1-5; D uncertain. Germline assignment: CDR1 DFQATT and CDR2 SNEGSKA (reference sequence). Trimming left V 3 bases short and J 6 bases short, with 9 bases between. CDR3 size: 12 residues.

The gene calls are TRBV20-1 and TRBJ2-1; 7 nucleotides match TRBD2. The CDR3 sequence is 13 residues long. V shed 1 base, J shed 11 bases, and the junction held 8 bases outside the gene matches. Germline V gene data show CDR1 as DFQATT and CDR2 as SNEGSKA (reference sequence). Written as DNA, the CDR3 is TGCAGTGCTAGAGCAAGCGGGGTTATAAAGCAGTTCTTC. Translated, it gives CSARASGVIKQFF.

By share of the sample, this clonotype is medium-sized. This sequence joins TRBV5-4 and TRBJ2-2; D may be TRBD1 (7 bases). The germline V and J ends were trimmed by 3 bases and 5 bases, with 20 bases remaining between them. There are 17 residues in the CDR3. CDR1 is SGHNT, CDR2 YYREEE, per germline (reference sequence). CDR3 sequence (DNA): TGTGCCAGCAGCTCTCAAACTCAGGGGGGATTGACCGGGGAGCTGTTTTTT. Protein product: CASSSQTQGGLTGELFF.

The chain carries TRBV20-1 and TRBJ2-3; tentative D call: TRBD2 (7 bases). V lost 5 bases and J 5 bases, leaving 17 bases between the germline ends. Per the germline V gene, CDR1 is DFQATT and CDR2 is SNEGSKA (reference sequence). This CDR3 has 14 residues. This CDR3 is CSAPSTGGRDTQYF. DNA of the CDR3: TGCAGTGCTCCCTCGACGGGGGGCAGAGATACGCAGTATTTT.

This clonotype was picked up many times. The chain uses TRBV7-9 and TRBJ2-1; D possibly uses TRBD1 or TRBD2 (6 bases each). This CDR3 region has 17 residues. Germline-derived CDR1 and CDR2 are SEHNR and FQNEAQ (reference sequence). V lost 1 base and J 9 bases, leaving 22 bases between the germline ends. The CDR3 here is CASSLGRGAELRSEQFF. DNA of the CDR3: TGTGCCAGCAGCTTAGGGAGGGGGGCAGAACTACGGAGTGAGCAGTTCTTC.

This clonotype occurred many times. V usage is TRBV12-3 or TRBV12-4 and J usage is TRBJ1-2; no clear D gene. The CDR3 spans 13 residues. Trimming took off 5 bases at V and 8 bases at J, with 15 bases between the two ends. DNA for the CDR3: TGTGCCAGCAGTCGGACGGTTCTAGGGGGCTACACCTTC. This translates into CASSRTVLGGYTF.

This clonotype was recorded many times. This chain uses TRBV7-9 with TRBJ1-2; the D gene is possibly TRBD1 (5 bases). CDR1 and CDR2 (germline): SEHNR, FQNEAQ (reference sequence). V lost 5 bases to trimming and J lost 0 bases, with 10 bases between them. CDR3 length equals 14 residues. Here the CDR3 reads CASSPRDSNYGYTF. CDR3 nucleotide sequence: TGTGCCAGCAGCCCCCGGGACTCTAACTATGGCTACACCTTC.

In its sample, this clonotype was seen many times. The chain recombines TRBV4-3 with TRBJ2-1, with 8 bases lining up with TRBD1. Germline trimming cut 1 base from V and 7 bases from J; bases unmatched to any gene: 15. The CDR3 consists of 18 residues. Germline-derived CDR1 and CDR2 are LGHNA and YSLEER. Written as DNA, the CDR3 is TGCGCCAGCAGCCAAGTTGCGACACCAGGGGGCCGAGGGAATGAGCAGTTCTTC. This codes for CASSQVATPGGRGNEQFF.

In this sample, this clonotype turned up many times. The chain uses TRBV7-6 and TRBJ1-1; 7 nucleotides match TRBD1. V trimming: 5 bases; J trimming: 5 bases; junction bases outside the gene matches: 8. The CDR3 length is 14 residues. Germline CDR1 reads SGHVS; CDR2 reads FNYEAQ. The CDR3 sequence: CASSIQGVGTEAFF. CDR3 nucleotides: TGTGCCAGCAGCATTCAGGGGGTAGGGACTGAAGCTTTCTTT.

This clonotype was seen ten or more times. The CDR3 spells CASSKDRGGGYTF. The CDR3 nucleotides read TGTGCCAGCAGCAAAGACAGGGGCGGCGGCTACACCTTC. V is TRBV6-1 and J is TRBJ1-2, with 8 positions matching TRBD1. The CDR3 totals 13 residues. The trim removed 6 bases at V and 8 bases at J, leaving 8 bases unmatched. Germline loops: CDR1 MNHNS, CDR2 SASEGT.

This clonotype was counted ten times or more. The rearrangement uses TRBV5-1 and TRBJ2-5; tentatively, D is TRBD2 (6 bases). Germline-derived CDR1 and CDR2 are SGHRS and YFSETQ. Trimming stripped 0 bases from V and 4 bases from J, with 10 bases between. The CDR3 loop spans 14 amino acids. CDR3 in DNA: TGCGCCAGCAGCTTGGGAGCGGGTAGAGAGACCCAGTACTTC. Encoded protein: CASSLGAGRETQYF.

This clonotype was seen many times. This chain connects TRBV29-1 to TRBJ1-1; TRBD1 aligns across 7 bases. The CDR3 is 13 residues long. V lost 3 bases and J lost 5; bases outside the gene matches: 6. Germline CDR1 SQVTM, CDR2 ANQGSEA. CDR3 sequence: CSVDDRDGTEAFF. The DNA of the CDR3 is TGCAGCGTTGACGACAGGGATGGGACTGAAGCTTTCTTT. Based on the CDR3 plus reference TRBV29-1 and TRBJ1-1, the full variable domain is SAVISQKPSRDICQRGTSLTIQCQVDSQVTMMFWYRQQPGQSLTLIATANQGSEATYESGFVIDKFPISRPNLTFSTLTVSNMSPEDSSIYLCSVDDRDGTEAFFGQGTRLTVV.

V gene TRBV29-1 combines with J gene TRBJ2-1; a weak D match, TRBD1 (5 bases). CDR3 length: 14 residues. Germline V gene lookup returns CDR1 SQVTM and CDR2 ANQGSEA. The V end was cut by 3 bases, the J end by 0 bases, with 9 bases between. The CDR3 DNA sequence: TGCAGCGTTGACGGCAGGGCCTCCTACAATGAGCAGTTCTTC. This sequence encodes CSVDGRASYNEQFF.

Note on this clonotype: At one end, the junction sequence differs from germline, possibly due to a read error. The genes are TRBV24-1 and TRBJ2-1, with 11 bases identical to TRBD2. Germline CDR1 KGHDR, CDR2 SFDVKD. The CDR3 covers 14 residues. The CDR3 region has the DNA TGTGCCACCAGAACTAGCGGGGGCTACAATGAGCAGTGCTTC. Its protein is CATRTSGGYNEQCF.

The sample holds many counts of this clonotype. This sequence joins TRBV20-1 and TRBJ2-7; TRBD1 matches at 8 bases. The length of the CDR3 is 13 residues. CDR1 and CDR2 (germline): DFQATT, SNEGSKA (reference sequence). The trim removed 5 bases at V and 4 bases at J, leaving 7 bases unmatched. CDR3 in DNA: TGCAGTGCTCTCGTCGGACAGGGTTACGAGCAGTACTTC. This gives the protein CSALVGQGYEQYF.

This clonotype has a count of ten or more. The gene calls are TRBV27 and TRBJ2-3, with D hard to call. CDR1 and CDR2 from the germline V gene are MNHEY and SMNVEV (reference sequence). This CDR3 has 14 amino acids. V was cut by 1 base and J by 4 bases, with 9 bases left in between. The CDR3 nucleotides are TGTGCCAGCAGTTTATACCCTAGTCCAGATACGCAGTATTTT. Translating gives CASSLYPSPDTQYF.

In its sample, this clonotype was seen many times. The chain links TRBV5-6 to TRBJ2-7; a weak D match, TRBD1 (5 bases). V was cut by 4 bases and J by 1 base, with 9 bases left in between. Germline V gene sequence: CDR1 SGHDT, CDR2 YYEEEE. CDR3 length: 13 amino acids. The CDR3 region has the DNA TGTGCCAGCAGCCCTCGACAGTCCTACGAGCAGTACTTC. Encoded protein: CASSPRQSYEQYF. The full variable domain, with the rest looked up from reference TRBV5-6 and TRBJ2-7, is DAGVTQSPTHLIKTRGQQVTLRCSPKSGHDTVSWYQQALGQGPQFIFQYYEEEERQRGNFPDRFSGHQFPNYSSELNVNALLLGDSALYLCASSPRQSYEQYFGPGTRLTVT.

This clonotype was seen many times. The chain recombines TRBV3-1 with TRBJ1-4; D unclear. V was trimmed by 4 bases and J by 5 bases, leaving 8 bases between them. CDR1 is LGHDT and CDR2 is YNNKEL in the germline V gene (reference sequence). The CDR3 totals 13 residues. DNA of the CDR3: TGTGCCAGCAGCCGAGCGCGGAATGAAAAACTGTTTTTT. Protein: CASSRARNEKLFF.

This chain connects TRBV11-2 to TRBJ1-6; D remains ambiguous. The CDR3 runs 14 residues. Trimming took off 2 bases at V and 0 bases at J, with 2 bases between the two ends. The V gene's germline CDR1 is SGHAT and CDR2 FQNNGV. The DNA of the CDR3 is TGTGCCAGCAGCTTATCCTCCTATAATTCACCCCTCCACTTT. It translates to CASSLSSYNSPLHF.

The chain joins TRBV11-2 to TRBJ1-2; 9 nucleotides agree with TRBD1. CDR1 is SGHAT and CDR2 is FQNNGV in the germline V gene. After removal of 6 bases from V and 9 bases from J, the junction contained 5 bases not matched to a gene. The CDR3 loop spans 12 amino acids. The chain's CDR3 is CASRGQGTSYTF. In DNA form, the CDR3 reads TGTGCCAGCAGGGGACAGGGAACGAGCTACACCTTC.

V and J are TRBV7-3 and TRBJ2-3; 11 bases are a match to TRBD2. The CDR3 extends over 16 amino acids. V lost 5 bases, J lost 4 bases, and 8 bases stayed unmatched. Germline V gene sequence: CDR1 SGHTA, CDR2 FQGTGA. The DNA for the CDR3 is TGTGCCAGCAGCCCCTATAGCGGGGGGGCCCCAGATACGCAGTATTTT. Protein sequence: CASSPYSGGAPDTQYF. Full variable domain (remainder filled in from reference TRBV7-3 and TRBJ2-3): GAGVSQTPSNKVTEKGKYVELRCDPISGHTALYWYRQSLGQGPEFLIYFQGTGAADDSGLPNDRFFAVRPEGSVSTLKIQRTERGDSAVYLCASSPYSGGAPDTQYFGPGTRLTVL.

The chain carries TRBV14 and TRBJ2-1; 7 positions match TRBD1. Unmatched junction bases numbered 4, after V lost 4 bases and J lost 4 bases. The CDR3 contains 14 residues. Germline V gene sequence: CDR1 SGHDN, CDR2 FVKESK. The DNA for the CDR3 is TGTGCCAGCAGCCTGGGACAGTTTTACAATGAGCAGTTCTTC. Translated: CASSLGQFYNEQFF.

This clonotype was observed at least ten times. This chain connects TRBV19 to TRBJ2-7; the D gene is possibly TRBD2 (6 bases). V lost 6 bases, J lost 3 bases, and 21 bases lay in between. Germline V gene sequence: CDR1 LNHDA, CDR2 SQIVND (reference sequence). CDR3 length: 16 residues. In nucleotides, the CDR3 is TGTGCCAGTAGCACCCGGCGGGGTAGGGTCGGCTACGAGCAGTACTTC. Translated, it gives CASSTRRGRVGYEQYF. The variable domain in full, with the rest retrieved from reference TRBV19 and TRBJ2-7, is DGGITQSPKYLFRKEGQNVTLSCEQNLNHDAMYWYRQDPGQGLRLIYYSQIVNDFQKGDIAEGYSVSREKKESFPLTVTSAQKNPTAFYLCASSTRRGRVGYEQYFGPGTRLTVT.